A selection of T cell receptor beta chains follows, all from one sample in a study of T cells in Graves' hyperthyroidism and ophthalmopathy. TCRdb analysed the multiplex PCR reads with MiXCR anew, one entry per CDR3 protein. The sample carries 400,000 to 500,000 distinct CDR3 sequences, roughly an eighth recorded once. The sequenced sample was blood. These receptors originate from a young woman with Graves' hyperthyroidism. Both conserved end residues are part of each CDR3. D genes are given only for firm matches. The size entry is marked missing in some rows and otherwise reads once, few, many or a size class.

TRBJ2-7 | NA | TRBD2 | TRBV28 | TGTGCCAGCAGTGGGAGTAGCGGGGGGCTTAACTACGAGCAGTACTTC | CASSGSSGGLNYEQYF
TRBJ1-1 | NA | NA | TRBV20-1 | TGCAGTGCTAGTAGGCGGGGCCCTGAAGCTTTCTTT | CSASRRGPEAFF
TRBJ1-1 | many | NA | TRBV2 | TGTGCCAGCAGGGAGGGGAGTGAAGCTTTCTTT | CASREGSEAFF
TRBJ2-2 | many | TRBD1 | TRBV6-2/TRBV6-3 | TGTGCCAGCAGTCGGACAGGGAACACCGGGGAGCTGTTTTTT | CASSRTGNTGELFF
TRBJ1-2 | many | TRBD1 | TRBV27 | TGTGCCAGCAGTGACCGGGACAGGGGAGGAGGCTACACCTTC | CASSDRDRGGGYTF
TRBJ2-7 | NA | NA | TRBV6-1 | TGTGCCAGCAAGAACAGGGAGGGCGTCTACGAGCAGTACTTC | CASKNREGVYEQYF
TRBJ2-7 | many | TRBD2 | TRBV7-2 | TGTGCCAGCAGCTCTCCGACTAGCGGTTCCTACGAGCAGTACTTC | CASSSPTSGSYEQYF
TRBJ2-1 | many | NA | TRBV12-3/TRBV12-4 | TGTGCCAGCAGTTTGGTCACTAGTTCAGCCAATGAGCAGTTCTTC | CASSLVTSSANEQFF
TRBJ2-7 | many | NA | TRBV20-1 | TGCAGTGCAAGGACAAACTACGAGCAGTACTTC | CSARTNYEQYF
TRBJ2-2 | NA | NA | TRBV5-1 | TGCGCCAGCAGCCCTAGTAGCGGTGCGGCTAACACCGGGGAGCTGTTTTTT | CASSPSSGAANTGELFF
TRBJ1-5 | NA | NA | TRBV12-3/TRBV12-4 | TGTGCCAGCAGTACCGGGACCGAACAGCCCCAGCATTTT | CASSTGTEQPQHF
TRBJ2-5 | medium-sized | NA | TRBV11-2 | TGTGCCAGCAGCTTAGGCAGGCAAGAGACCCAGTACTTC | CASSLGRQETQYF
TRBJ1-1 | few | TRBD1 | TRBV28 | TGTGCCAGCAGGGGACAGACTGAAGCTTTCTTT | CASRGQTEAFF
TRBJ2-1 | many | NA | TRBV27 | TGTGCCAGCGCCGAGAGAATGGCTACCTGGACTAATCCCTACAATGAGCAGTTCTTC | CASAERMATWTNPYNEQFF
TRBJ2-5 | many | NA | TRBV6-1 | TGTGCCAGCACACAGACACAAGAGACCCAGTACTTC | CASTQTQETQYF
TRBJ2-7 | few | TRBD1 | TRBV12-3/TRBV12-4 | TGTGCCAGAGGGACAGGGTCCTACGGGCAGTACTTC | CARGTGSYGQYF
TRBJ2-1 | NA | NA | TRBV5-4 | TGTGCCAGCAGCTCCCCGACCAGCTCCTACAATGAGCAGTTCTTC | CASSSPTSSYNEQFF
TRBJ2-2 | NA | NA | TRBV5-5 | TGTGCCAGCACCGTGGGGGGGGCTGCCGGGGAGCTGTTTTTT | CASTVGGAAGELFF
TRBJ1-6 | many | TRBD1 | TRBV19 | TGTGCCAGTAGTATCAACAGGGGGGACTCACCCCTCCACTTT | CASSINRGDSPLHF
TRBJ1-1 | many | TRBD1 | TRBV20-1 | TGCAGTGCCCGGGAGGGGCAGGGGGGAGCTTTCTTT | CSAREGQGGAFF
TRBJ2-7 | many | NA | TRBV12-3/TRBV12-4 | TGTGCCAGCACTTATAGCGGCTACGAGCAGTACTTC | CASTYSGYEQYF
TRBJ2-2 | many | NA | TRBV3-1 | TGTGCCAGCAGCCAAGGGGACGCCGGGGAGCTGTTTTTT | CASSQGDAGELFF
TRBJ2-7 | few | TRBD1 | TRBV30 | TGTGCCTGGAGTCGGACAGGGGGGCACGAGCAGTACTTC | CAWSRTGGHEQYF
TRBJ2-5 | many | NA | TRBV9 | TGTGCCAGCAGCGTAGAGGGCAGGGAAGGAGAGACCCAGTACTTC | CASSVEGREGETQYF
TRBJ2-7 | many | TRBD2 | TRBV20-1 | TGCAGTGCTGAAAAGACTAGCGGGGCCAACGAGCAGTACTTC | CSAEKTSGANEQYF
TRBJ2-7 | many | NA | TRBV18 | TGTGCCAGCTCTCCCCTGGCCTCCTACGAGCAGTACTTC | CASSPLASYEQYF
TRBJ1-6 | few | TRBD1 | TRBV30 | TGTGCCTGGAGTGTGATGGGACAGGGTAATTCACCCCTCCACTTT | CAWSVMGQGNSPLHF
TRBJ1-1 | many | TRBD1 | TRBV5-5 | TGTGCCAGCAGCTACACGAGCGGACAGGGGGGTACTGAAGCTTTCTTT | CASSYTSGQGGTEAFF
TRBJ2-3 | many | TRBD2 | TRBV6-1 | TGTGCCAGCAGTTCGGGACTAGCTTCAGATACGCAGTATTTT | CASSSGLASDTQYF
TRBJ1-2 | many | TRBD1 | TRBV7-6 | TGTGCCAGCAGCTTAGAACAGGGGGACGGCTATGGCTACACCTTC | CASSLEQGDGYGYTF
TRBJ1-3 | few | NA | TRBV6-1 | TGTGCCAGCAGGATAGAGGCAACTGGAAACACCATATATTTT | CASRIEATGNTIYF
TRBJ2-1 | few | TRBD2 | TRBV5-1 | TGCGCCAGCAGCTTGGGTCGACTAGCGGTATACAATGAGCAGTTCTTC | CASSLGRLAVYNEQFF
TRBJ2-7 | many | TRBD2 | TRBV6-2/TRBV6-3 | TGTGCCAGCAGTTCCCCCACTAGCGGGTACGAGCAGTACTTC | CASSSPTSGYEQYF
TRBJ1-6 | many | TRBD1 | TRBV12-3/TRBV12-4 | TGTGCCAGCAGAGGACAGGGGAGGTTTTCACCCCTCCACTTT | CASRGQGRFSPLHF
TRBJ1-2 | many | NA | TRBV3-1 | TGTGCCAGCAGCCAAGATCCCCGGGGCGACTATGGCTACACCTTC | CASSQDPRGDYGYTF
TRBJ1-4 | many | TRBD1 | TRBV30 | TGTGCCGTAAACAGGGGCGGTAATGAAAAACTGTTTTTT | CAVNRGGNEKLFF
TRBJ1-1 | few | NA | TRBV5-6 | TGTGCCAGCAGCCCCCCTCAGGGGACTGAAGCTTTCTTT | CASSPPQGTEAFF
TRBJ1-1 | NA | TRBD1 | TRBV27 | TGTGCCAGCAGTTTATATCAGGGGGGGGGGGCTTTCTTT | CASSLYQGGGAFF
TRBJ2-7 | many | TRBD2 | TRBV20-1 | TGCAGTGCTAGGGCTAGCGGCCTCTCCTACGAGCAGTACTTC | CSARASGLSYEQYF
TRBJ1-2 | many | NA | TRBV27 | TGTGCCAGCAGTTTGGTAGGCGGCGGCTATGGCTACACCTTC | CASSLVGGGYGYTF
TRBJ2-7 | many | NA | TRBV2 | TGTGCCAGCAGTGAATTTCTAGCTGGCGAGCAGTACTTC | CASSEFLAGEQYF